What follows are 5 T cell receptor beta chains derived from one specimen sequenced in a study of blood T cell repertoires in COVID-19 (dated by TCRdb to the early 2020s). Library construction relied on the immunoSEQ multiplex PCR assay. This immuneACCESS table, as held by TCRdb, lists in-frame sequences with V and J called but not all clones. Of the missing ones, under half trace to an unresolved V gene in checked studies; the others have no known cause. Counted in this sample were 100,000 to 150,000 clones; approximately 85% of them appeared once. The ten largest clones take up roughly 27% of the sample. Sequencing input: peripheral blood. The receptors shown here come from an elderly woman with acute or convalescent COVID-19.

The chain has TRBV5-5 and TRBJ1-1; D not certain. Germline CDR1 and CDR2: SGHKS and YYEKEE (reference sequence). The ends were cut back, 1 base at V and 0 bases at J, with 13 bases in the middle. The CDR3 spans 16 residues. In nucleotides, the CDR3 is TGTGCCAGCAGCTTGTTCACAGTTATCATGAACACTGAAGCTTTCTTT. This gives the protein CASSLFTVIMNTEAFF. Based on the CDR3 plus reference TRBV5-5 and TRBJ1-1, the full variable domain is DAGVTQSPTHLIKTRGQQVTLRCSPISGHKSVSWYQQVLGQGPQFIFQYYEKEERGRGNFPDRFSARQFPNYSSELNVNALLLGDSALYLCASSLFTVIMNTEAFFGQGTRLTVV.

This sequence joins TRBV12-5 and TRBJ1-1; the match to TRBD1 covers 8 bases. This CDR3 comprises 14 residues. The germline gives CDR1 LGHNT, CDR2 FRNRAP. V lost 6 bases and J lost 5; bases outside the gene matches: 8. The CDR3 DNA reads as TGTGCTAGTGGCTCACAGGGGGTAGGGACTGAAGCTTTCTTT. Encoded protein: CASGSQGVGTEAFF.

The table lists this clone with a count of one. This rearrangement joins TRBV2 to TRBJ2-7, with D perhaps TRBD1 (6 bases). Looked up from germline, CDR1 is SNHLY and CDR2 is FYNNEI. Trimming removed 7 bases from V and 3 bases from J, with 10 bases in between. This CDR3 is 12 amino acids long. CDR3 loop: CASTQDSYEQYF. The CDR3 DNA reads TGTGCCAGCACCCAGGACAGCTACGAGCAGTACTTC.

The CDR3 loop reads CASRVVNSPLHF. The CDR3 region has the DNA TGTGCCAGCAGGGTAGTTAATTCACCCCTCCACTTT. V is TRBV5-8 and J is TRBJ1-6; D is ambiguous. The CDR3 runs 12 residues. V was pared by 5 bases and J by 6 bases, with 6 bases between. Germline assignment: CDR1 SGHTS and CDR2 YDEGEE.

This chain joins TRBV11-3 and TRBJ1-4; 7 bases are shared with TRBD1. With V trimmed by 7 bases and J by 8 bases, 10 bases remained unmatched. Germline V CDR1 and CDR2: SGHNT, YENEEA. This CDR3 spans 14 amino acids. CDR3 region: CASTLTGEDEKLFF. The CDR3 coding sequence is TGTGCCAGCACCCTAACAGGGGAAGACGAAAAACTGTTTTTT.